This T cell receptor beta chain stems from a study of blood T cell repertoires in COVID-19. Study background: Sites across the United States, Italy and Spain contributed samples from acute and convalescent COVID-19.

This CDR3 contains 13 residues. Germline CDR1 reads MGHRA; CDR2 reads YSYEKL. V dropped 8 bases and J dropped 1 base, with 10 bases sitting between them. Only in-frame clones appear in the TCRdb table, and some are missing; sequencing was by immunoSEQ multiplex PCR. The repertoire holds around 260,000 clones, with 70% to 90% as singletons. The material sequenced was PBMCs or T cells enriched from blood (not recorded which). This chain connects TRBV4-1 to TRBJ2-3, with D perhaps matching TRBD2 (6 bases). The origin of this receptor is a woman aged 30 to 39 who had recovered from COVID-19. The CDR3 DNA follows: TGCGCCAGCTCGTGGGGGGGCACAGATACGCAGTATTTT. Amino acids: CASSWGGTDTQYF.